These 6 T cell receptor beta chains were sequenced from one sample in a study of blood T cell repertoires in COVID-19. Sequencing used immunoSEQ multiplex PCR; TCRdb keeps in-frame clones, though not all of them. This table has about 150,000 clones, approximately 80% appearing once. Sequenced input: peripheral blood. These receptors were obtained from a woman aged 60-75 years with acute or convalescent COVID-19.

This clone was detected only a few times. The chain employs TRBV3-1 (or the pseudogene TRBV3-2) and TRBJ2-7; 9 bases line up with TRBD2. The CDR3 spans 15 residues. The ends lost 4 bases at V and 5 bases at J; junction bases unmatched: 9. CDR1 is LGHDT and CDR2 is YNNKEL in the germline V gene (reference sequence). The CDR3 spells CASSPTAGGLNEQYF. The CDR3 coding sequence is TGTGCCAGCAGCCCGACAGCGGGGGGCCTCAACGAGCAGTACTTC.

The rearrangement uses TRBV28 and TRBJ2-2; 9 bases align to TRBD1. V was pared by 1 base and J by 5 bases, with 5 bases of the junction left unmatched. The CDR3 is 16 residues long. Germline CDR1 reads MDHEN; CDR2 reads SYDVKM. CDR3 sequence reads: CASSLLGQGLTGELFF. The CDR3, as DNA: TGTGCCAGCAGTTTATTGGGACAGGGTTTAACCGGGGAGCTGTTTTTT.

J is TRBJ1-1 and V is TRBV9; D gene unclear. CDR1 is SGDLS, CDR2 YYNGEE, per germline. Trimming took 4 bases from V and 6 from J, leaving 19 bases between them. This CDR3 contains 15 residues. CDR3 sequence reads: CASSPELGIVAEAFF. For the CDR3, the DNA is TGTGCCAGCAGCCCCGAACTCGGTATTGTAGCTGAAGCTTTCTTT.

Only one count was recorded for this clone. J is TRBJ1-2 and V is TRBV28; possible D gene TRBD1, 5 bases. Germline CDR1 MDHEN, CDR2 SYDVKM. V was pared by 6 bases and J by 7 bases, with 21 bases between. The CDR3 is 15 residues long. The CDR3 loop reads CASSSPSGGRGGYTF. For the CDR3, the DNA is TGTGCCAGCAGCTCCCCCTCGGGGGGACGAGGTGGCTACACCTTC.

V usage is TRBV7-2 and J usage is TRBJ1-2; possible D gene TRBD1, 6 bases. The length of the CDR3 is 13 residues. Germline-derived CDR1 and CDR2 are SGHTA and FQGNSA. V was pared by 1 base and J by 4 bases, with 7 bases between. The CDR3 protein is CASSLGGGYGYTF. CDR3 DNA: TGTGCCAGCAGCTTAGGAGGGGGCTATGGCTACACCTTC.

The rearrangement uses TRBV29-1 and TRBJ2-2; 11 positions agree with TRBD2. The CDR3 contains 16 residues. Germline CDR1 and CDR2: SQVTM and ANQGSEA. After removal of 6 bases from V and 5 bases from J, the junction contained 11 bases not matched to a gene. CDR3 sequence (DNA): TGCAGCGTCTCACTAGCGGGGGACCTCGGAACCGGGGAGCTGTTTTTT. It specifies CSVSLAGDLGTGELFF.